This record covers a single T cell receptor (beta chain). Germline trimming cut 5 bases from V and 1 base from J; bases unmatched to any gene: 2. In germline, CDR1 is MNHNS, CDR2 SASEGT. This CDR3 is 14 amino acids long. The data belong to a study of OX40 agonist ivuxolimab in advanced cancers. Study information: Hepatocellular carcinoma, melanoma, renal cell or head and neck cancer affected the dose-escalation patients.

Sequencing was performed with immunoSEQ multiplex PCR; in TCRdb, only in-frame clones are kept and a portion is missing. The sample carries tens of thousands of clones, about three quarters recorded once. Source: CD4+ or CD8+ T cells sorted from blood, taken in a trial of the OX40 agonist ivuxolimab. The TCR originated in an adult with an advanced solid tumor such as melanoma, head and neck, liver or kidney cancer. V is TRBV6-1 and J is TRBJ1-2; 9 bases fit TRBD1. CDR3 residues: CASSTGGGNYGYTF. DNA for the CDR3: TGTGCCAGCAGTACAGGGGGCGGTAACTATGGCTACACCTTC.